The 20 T cell receptor beta chains below were found in one sample sequenced in a study of cytomegalovirus exposure and HLA in healthy donors. Researchers ran the PCR with 60 Vbeta and 13 Jbeta primers. Only in-frame clones appear in the TCRdb table, and some are missing; sequencing was by immunoSEQ multiplex PCR. The table includes 150,000 to 200,000 clones, 70% to 80% detected once. Source material: PBMCs. The origin of the receptors is a woman younger than 45 in good health and CMV-seropositive.

The rearrangement uses TRBV30 and TRBJ1-2; maybe TRBD1 (6 bases). The germline V and J ends were trimmed by 0 bases and 7 bases, with 15 bases remaining between them. Germline V gene data show CDR1 as GTSNPN and CDR2 as SVGIG (reference sequence). There are 14 residues in the CDR3. The DNA of the CDR3 is TGTGCCTGGAGTGTGGCCGGGGGGGGCTCTGGCTACACCTTC. It translates to CAWSVAGGGSGYTF.

The rearrangement links TRBV4-1 to TRBJ2-1; 13 bases match TRBD2. The V gene's germline CDR1 is MGHRA and CDR2 YSYEKL. The CDR3 contains 17 residues. With V trimmed by 4 bases and J by 8 bases, 11 bases remained unmatched. This CDR3 reads CASSLSGTSGVLDEQFF. The DNA of the CDR3 is TGCGCCAGCAGCCTCTCCGGGACTAGCGGGGTCTTGGATGAGCAGTTCTTC.

The V and J genes are TRBV30 and TRBJ2-5, with D hard to call. This CDR3 spans 11 amino acids. Trimming left V 2 bases short and J 3 bases short, with 4 bases between. The germline CDR1 and CDR2 sequences are GTSNPN and SVGIG (reference sequence). The chain's CDR3 is CAWSTKETQYF. The CDR3 DNA follows: TGTGCCTGGAGTACTAAAGAGACCCAGTACTTC.

The chain is built from TRBV10-2 and TRBJ2-7; 7 nucleotides align to TRBD1. The trim removed 6 bases at V and 3 bases at J, leaving 14 bases unmatched. Germline values: CDR1 WSHSY, CDR2 SAAADI. This CDR3 contains 16 residues. CDR3 bases: TGCGCCAGCAGGGACGCGACCGGGACAGACCTCTACGAGCAGTACTTC. This translates into CASRDATGTDLYEQYF.

V gene TRBV7-9 combines with J gene TRBJ2-5; D remains unclear. This CDR3 spans 9 amino acids. Germline V gives CDR1 SEHNR, CDR2 FQNEAQ (reference sequence). The CDR3 bases are TGTTCCACCGAGGAGACCCAGTACTTC. It specifies CSTEETQYF.

This clone was observed once. The CDR3: CAISDSAELNNEQFF. The CDR3 DNA sequence: TGTGCCATCAGTGATTCGGCAGAACTAAACAATGAGCAGTTCTTC. The chain joins TRBV10-3 to TRBJ2-1, with D hard to call. This CDR3 region has 15 residues. Germline assignment: CDR1 ENHRY and CDR2 SYGVKD. V shed 3 bases and J shed 5 bases, with 14 bases lying between them.

The V and J genes are TRBV7-9 and TRBJ2-7, with 7 positions matching TRBD2. CDR1 is SEHNR, CDR2 FQNEAQ, per germline (reference sequence). V dropped 5 bases and J dropped 12; count of bases not matched to a gene: 13. This CDR3 contains 13 residues. In DNA, the CDR3 is TGTGCCAGCAGCCCCCGGGACTACTCGGTGGGGTACTTC. Amino acids: CASSPRDYSVGYF.

On this clone itself: This sample also contains other DNA sequences that code for the same CDR3. This chain connects TRBV7-9 to TRBJ2-1; D not resolved. The germline V gene has CDR1 SEHNR and CDR2 FQNEAQ (reference sequence). Deletions cut 8 bases from V and 7 bases from J, with 9 bases between. The CDR3 sequence is 11 residues long. CDR3 amino acids: CASSPQNEQFF. The CDR3 DNA sequence: TGTGCCAGCTCTCCGCAGAATGAGCAGTTCTTC.

This clone was detected only once. DNA of the CDR3: TGTGCCTGGAATGTACTATGGGGCTACACCTTC. This sequence encodes CAWNVLWGYTF. The chain combines TRBV30 with TRBJ1-2; no firm D call. This CDR3 region has 11 residues. Trimming removed 4 bases at V and 8 bases at J, with 11 bases between. Germline V gives CDR1 GTSNPN, CDR2 SVGIG (reference sequence).

The rearrangement links TRBV5-1 to TRBJ1-2; the D gene is possibly TRBD1 (5 bases). V was clipped by 4 bases and J by 4 bases, with 11 bases between them. Germline assignment: CDR1 SGHRS and CDR2 YFSETQ. This CDR3 is 13 amino acids long. The CDR3 coding sequence is TGCGCCAGCAGCGAGACAGCGACCTATGGCTACACCTTC. This encodes CASSETATYGYTF.

The sample holds one count of this clone. DNA for the CDR3: TGTGCCACCAGCAGAGACGTTACGATGGGCGCTGAAGCTTTCTTT. Protein: CATSRDVTMGAEAFF. The rearrangement links TRBV15 to TRBJ1-1, with D unresolved. The CDR3 is 15 residues long. Germline V gives CDR1 LNHNV, CDR2 YYDKDF (reference sequence). Trimming shortened V by 0 bases and J by 6 bases, and 14 bases separated the two germline ends.

This chain joins TRBV14 and TRBJ2-7; 12 bases are a match to TRBD1. The CDR3 has 15 amino acids. Germline-derived CDR1 and CDR2 are SGHDN and FVKESK. J lost 7 bases, V lost 8 bases, and 12 bases had no gene match. CDR3 in amino acids: CASGNRDRGRQEQYF. DNA for the CDR3: TGTGCCAGCGGAAACCGGGACAGGGGGCGTCAAGAGCAGTACTTC.

The chain uses TRBV4-3 and TRBJ2-5, with 7 nucleotides matching TRBD1. CDR1 LGHNA and CDR2 YSLEER come from the germline V gene. The V and J ends lost 0 bases and 4 bases, in that order; junction bases with no gene match: 8. The CDR3 has 16 residues. The CDR3 nucleotides are TGCGCCAGCAGCCAAGAAGGGGGACAGCTAATAGAGACCCAGTACTTC. Amino acids: CASSQEGGQLIETQYF.

The table lists this clone with a count of one. The chain uses TRBV27 and TRBJ2-7; tentative D call: TRBD1 (6 bases). This CDR3 has 14 residues. Germline V CDR1 and CDR2: MNHEY, SMNVEV (reference sequence). V gave up 2 bases and J gave up 1 base, with 9 bases separating them. CDR3 DNA sequence: TGTGCCAGCAGTTTAAACAGGGATTCCTACGAGCAGTACTTC. This gives the protein CASSLNRDSYEQYF.

V gene TRBV13 combines with J gene TRBJ2-1; D may be TRBD2 (6 bases). The CDR3 runs to 18 residues. Germline-derived CDR1 and CDR2 are PRHDT and FYEKMQ (reference sequence). Trimming took 1 base from V and 5 from J, leaving 21 bases between them. The CDR3 DNA reads as TGTGCCAGCAGCTTAGAACATCGGAGGGCGGCTCGCAACAATGAGCAGTTCTTC. It codes for CASSLEHRRAARNNEQFF.

The table lists this clone with a few counts. The rearrangement uses TRBV7-9 and TRBJ1-2; D not resolved. V was pared by 5 bases and J by 9 bases, with 10 bases between. Per germline, CDR1 SEHNR and CDR2 FQNEAQ (reference sequence). The CDR3 length is 11 residues. The CDR3 coding sequence is TGTGCCAGCAGCCCTCAATCTAGCTACACCTTC. Its protein product is CASSPQSSYTF.

V and J are TRBV11-2 and TRBJ1-1; weak D call: TRBD1 (6 bases). The germline V gene encodes CDR1 SGHAT and CDR2 FQNNGV. This CDR3 is 13 amino acids long. V was shortened by 3 bases and J by 4 bases, with 9 bases between the two germline ends. The CDR3 sequence: CASSFQGLTEAFF. The CDR3 bases are TGTGCCAGCAGCTTCCAGGGGCTCACTGAAGCTTTCTTT.

The chain employs TRBV5-1 and TRBJ2-3, with 7 positions matching TRBD2. Trimming at V came to 4 bases and at J to 4 bases, leaving 6 bases not matched to a gene. Germline V lookup: CDR1 SGHRS, CDR2 YFSETQ. The CDR3 runs to 14 residues. In DNA form, the CDR3 reads TGCGCCAGCAGCACGGGAGGTGGGGCAGATACGCAGTATTTT. Protein product: CASSTGGGADTQYF. Full variable domain (outside the CDR3, taken from reference TRBV5-1 and TRBJ2-3): KAGVTQTPRYLIKTRGQQVTLSCSPISGHRSVSWYQQTPGQGLQFLFEYFSETQRNKGNFPGRFSGRQFSNSRSEMNVSTLELGDSALYLCASSTGGGADTQYFGPGTRLTVL.

The V call is TRBV19, the J call TRBJ2-5, with a weak D call TRBD1 (5 bases). The germline gives CDR1 LNHDA, CDR2 SQIVND (reference sequence). Trimming removed 6 bases at V and 7 bases at J, with 21 bases between. The CDR3 spans 15 residues. The CDR3 is CASSPYRQGQGTQYF. The CDR3, as DNA: TGTGCCAGTAGCCCATACCGCCAGGGTCAGGGGACCCAGTACTTC.

The J gene is TRBJ2-3, the V gene TRBV18; 11 bases map to TRBD2. From germline, CDR1 is KGHSH and CDR2 LQKENI. This CDR3 region has 16 residues. J gave up 4 bases and V 4 bases, and 7 bases lay outside the gene matches. As DNA, the CDR3 is TGTGCCAGCTCACAACTAGCGGGAGCTAGAGCAGATACGCAGTATTTT. This codes for CASSQLAGARADTQYF.